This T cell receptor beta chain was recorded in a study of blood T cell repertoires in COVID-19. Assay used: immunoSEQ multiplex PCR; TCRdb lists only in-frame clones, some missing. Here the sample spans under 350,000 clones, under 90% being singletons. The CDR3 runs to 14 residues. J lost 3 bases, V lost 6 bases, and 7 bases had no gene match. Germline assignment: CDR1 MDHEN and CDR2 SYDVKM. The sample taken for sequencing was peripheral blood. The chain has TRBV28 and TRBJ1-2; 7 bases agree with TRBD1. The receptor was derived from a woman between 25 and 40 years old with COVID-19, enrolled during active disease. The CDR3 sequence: CASRPGQAHYGYTF. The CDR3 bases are TGTGCCAGCAGACCCGGACAGGCACACTATGGCTACACCTTC.